This is a list of T cell receptor beta chains from one sample in a study of T cell repertoires in cytomegalovirus infection. TCRdb recomputed calls from the reads with MiXCR, one row per CDR3 protein. The sample holds about 180,000 distinct CDR3 sequences, 13% to 15% seen once. The specimen was PBMCs. The receptors here all came from a human donor in good health (CMV status not recorded). Some clones in this sample may be carry-over from other donors' samples. Both conserved end residues are part of each CDR3. A D gene is named only where the DNA matches it firmly. Clone size is not always given. Where it is, it says once, few, many or a class for expanded clones.

abundance: few
v_gene: TRBV6-5
j_gene: TRBJ2-7
d_gene: TRBD2
CDR3aa: CASSYSGSGAEYEQYF
CDR3nt: TGTGCCAGCAGTTACTCTGGAAGCGGGGCCGAGTACGAGCAGTACTTC

abundance: -
v_gene: TRBV19
j_gene: TRBJ2-1
d_gene: TRBD1
CDR3aa: CASSPPGQGRFQFF
CDR3nt: TGTGCCAGTAGTCCCCCGGGACAGGGTCGATTCCAGTTCTTC

abundance: few
v_gene: TRBV14
j_gene: TRBJ2-7
d_gene: TRBD1
CDR3aa: CASSPYFGTGVHEQYF
CDR3nt: TGTGCCAGCAGCCCGTATTTTGGGACAGGGGTCCACGAGCAGTACTTC

abundance: few
v_gene: TRBV12-3/TRBV12-4
j_gene: TRBJ1-2
d_gene: -
CDR3aa: CASSLRPRDYGYTF
CDR3nt: TGTGCCAGCAGTTTAAGACCGCGGGACTATGGCTACACCTTC

abundance: few
v_gene: TRBV5-6
j_gene: TRBJ1-5
d_gene: -
CDR3aa: CASSQAGRPYNQPQHF
CDR3nt: TGTGCCAGCAGCCAGGCAGGAAGGCCCTACAATCAGCCCCAGCATTTT

abundance: few
v_gene: TRBV20-1
j_gene: TRBJ1-5
d_gene: TRBD1
CDR3aa: CSASVQGATNQPQHF
CDR3nt: TGCAGTGCTAGCGTACAGGGGGCGACCAATCAGCCCCAGCATTTT

abundance: few
v_gene: TRBV4-1
j_gene: TRBJ1-1
d_gene: TRBD1
CDR3aa: CASSHRTGDTEAFF
CDR3nt: TGCGCCAGCAGCCACCGGACAGGAGACACTGAAGCTTTCTTT

abundance: many
v_gene: TRBV14
j_gene: TRBJ2-1
d_gene: TRBD1
CDR3aa: CASSQGQGPYNEQFF
CDR3nt: TGTGCCAGCAGCCAAGGACAGGGTCCCTACAATGAGCAGTTCTTC

abundance: many
v_gene: TRBV2
j_gene: TRBJ2-7
d_gene: -
CDR3aa: CALQIGTLDPFTLIHEQYF
CDR3nt: TGTGCCCTCCAGATAGGCACCCTCGATCCATTCACCTTGATCCACGAGCAGTACTTC

abundance: few
v_gene: TRBV7-9
j_gene: TRBJ1-1
d_gene: -
CDR3aa: CASRETNTEAFF
CDR3nt: TGTGCCAGCCGAGAAACGAACACTGAAGCTTTCTTT

abundance: many
v_gene: TRBV2
j_gene: TRBJ1-5
d_gene: -
CDR3aa: CASSEGAVGQPQHF
CDR3nt: TGTGCCAGCAGTGAGGGGGCAGTCGGTCAGCCCCAGCATTTT

abundance: -
v_gene: TRBV14
j_gene: TRBJ2-5
d_gene: -
CDR3aa: CASSQEAQIFQETQYF
CDR3nt: TGTGCCAGCAGCCAAGAAGCCCAGATTTTTCAAGAGACCCAGTACTTC

abundance: many
v_gene: TRBV28
j_gene: TRBJ2-5
d_gene: TRBD2
CDR3aa: CASSTREGRQETQYF
CDR3nt: TGTGCCAGCAGTACGCGGGAGGGCCGTCAAGAGACCCAGTACTTC

abundance: many
v_gene: TRBV2
j_gene: TRBJ2-1
d_gene: TRBD1
CDR3aa: CASSEVGQGVGNEQFF
CDR3nt: TGTGCCAGCAGTGAAGTCGGGCAGGGGGTTGGCAATGAGCAGTTCTTC